This T cell receptor beta chain was identified during a study of blood T cell repertoires in COVID-19. Produced via immunoSEQ multiplex PCR; TCRdb's table is partial and in-frame only. The sample holds over 150,000 clones, about four fifths seen once. This CDR3 comprises 18 residues. Per the germline V gene, CDR1 is SGHVS and CDR2 is FQNEAQ. V dropped 5 bases and J dropped 3 bases, with 22 bases sitting between them. This clone came up a few times. This clonotype was sampled from a woman in her 70s who had recovered from COVID-19. The chain joins TRBV7-8 to TRBJ2-2, with D possibly TRBD2 on 6 matching bases. The sequenced sample consisted of peripheral blood. In nucleotides, the CDR3 is TGTGCCAGCAGCCGACTTCGACTAGGGGTGGCCCACACCGGGGAGCTGTTTTTT. It is translated as CASSRLRLGVAHTGELFF.